A single T cell receptor beta chain is shown here with its context. This sample was included in a study of shared clonotypes between healthy human individuals. The V end was cut by 9 bases, the J end by 1 base, with 15 bases between. Germline-derived CDR1 and CDR2 are SNHLY and FYNNEI. The CDR3 totals 14 residues. Only CD45RO-negative cells positively selected for CCR7 counted as naive CD8 cells, so terminally differentiated effector memory CD45RA+ cells were excluded. Clones were sequenced by immunoSEQ multiplex PCR, and TCRdb holds only the in-frame ones, with some missing. The sample has roughly 1,800,000 clones; just under 95% are singletons.

Sequenced input: naive CD8+ T cells sorted from blood. V is TRBV2 and J is TRBJ1-1, with D possibly being TRBD1 (6 bases). This TCR was sampled from a man aged 18 to 29 in good health. CDR3 amino acids: CARAQDSQNTEAFF. The CDR3, as DNA: TGTGCCAGGGCCCAGGACAGTCAGAACACTGAAGCTTTCTTT. The full variable domain, its missing parts supplied by reference TRBV2 and TRBJ1-1, is EPEVTQTPSHQVTQMGQEVILRCVPISNHLYFYWYRQILGQKVEFLVSFYNNEISEKSEIFDDQFSVERPDGSNFTLKIRSTKLEDSAMYFCARAQDSQNTEAFFGQGTRLTVV.